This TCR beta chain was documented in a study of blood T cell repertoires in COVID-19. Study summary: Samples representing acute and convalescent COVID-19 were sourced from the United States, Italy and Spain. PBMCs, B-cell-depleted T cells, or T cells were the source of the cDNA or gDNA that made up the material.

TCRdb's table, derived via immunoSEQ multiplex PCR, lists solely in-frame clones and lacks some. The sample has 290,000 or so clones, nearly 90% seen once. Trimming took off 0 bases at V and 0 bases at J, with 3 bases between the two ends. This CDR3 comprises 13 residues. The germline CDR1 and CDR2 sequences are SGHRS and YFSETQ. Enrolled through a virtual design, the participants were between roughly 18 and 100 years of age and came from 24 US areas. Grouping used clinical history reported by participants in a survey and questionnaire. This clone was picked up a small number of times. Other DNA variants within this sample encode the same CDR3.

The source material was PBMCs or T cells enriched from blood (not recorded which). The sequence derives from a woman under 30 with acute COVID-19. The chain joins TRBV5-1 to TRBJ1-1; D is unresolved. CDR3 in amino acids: CASSLAVNTEAFF. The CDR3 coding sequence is TGCGCCAGCAGCTTGGCCGTGAACACTGAAGCTTTCTTT.